One T cell receptor beta chain is described in this entry. The antigen remains undetermined. This CDR3 is built from 15 residues. Trimming took off 0 bases at V and 7 bases at J, with 16 bases between the two ends. Germline values: CDR1 MGHRA, CDR2 YSYEKL. TCRdb reprocessed the 5' RACE reads via MiXCR and lists one record per CDR3 protein. Among 500,000 to 550,000 distinct CDR3 sequences listed, about a fifth were seen once. This entry comes from a study of T-cell memory formation after mild COVID-19. Study-level information: Largely donor-specific TCR clusters were found.

General study findings and limits: Contracting clones localized mainly to CM and EM when CD4+ and mainly to EMRA when CD8+. Nothing showed for sure that second-wave clones peaking on day 37 were SARS-CoV-2 specific. Clones that contracted from day 15 to 85 had balanced CD4/CD8; later expanders were CD4+ biased.

The chain has TRBV4-1 and TRBJ2-7; perhaps TRBD1 as D (5 bases). The receptor comes from an adult woman who had mild COVID-19 (a few samples of this study predate the infection). Cell type and time point are not known. Source material: PBMCs or a T cell subset sorted from them (not recorded which). The CDR3 DNA follows: TGCGCCAGCAGCCAAGAACTACAGGTGGTCCGGGAGCAGTACTTC. Its protein is CASSQELQVVREQYF.